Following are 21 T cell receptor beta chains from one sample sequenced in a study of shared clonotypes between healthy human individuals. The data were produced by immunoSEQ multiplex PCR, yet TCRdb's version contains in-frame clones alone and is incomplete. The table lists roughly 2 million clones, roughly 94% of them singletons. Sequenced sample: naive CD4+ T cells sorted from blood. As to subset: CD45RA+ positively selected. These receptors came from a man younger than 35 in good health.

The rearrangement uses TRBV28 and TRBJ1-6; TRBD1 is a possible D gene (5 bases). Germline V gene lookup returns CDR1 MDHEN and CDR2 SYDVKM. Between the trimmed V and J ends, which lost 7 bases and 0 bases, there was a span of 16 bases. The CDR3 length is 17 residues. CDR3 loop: CASIPRAASSYNSPLHF. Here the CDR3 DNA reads TGTGCCAGCATCCCCAGGGCAGCGAGCTCCTATAATTCACCCCTCCACTTT.

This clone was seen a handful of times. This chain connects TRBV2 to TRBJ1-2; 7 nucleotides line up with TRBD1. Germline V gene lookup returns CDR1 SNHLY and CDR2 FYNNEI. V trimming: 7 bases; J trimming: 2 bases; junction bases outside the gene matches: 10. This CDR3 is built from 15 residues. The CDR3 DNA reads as TGTGCCAGCAACCAACAGGGGATGCACAACTATGGCTACACCTTC. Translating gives CASNQQGMHNYGYTF. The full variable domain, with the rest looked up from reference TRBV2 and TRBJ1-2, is EPEVTQTPSHQVTQMGQEVILRCVPISNHLYFYWYRQILGQKVEFLVSFYNNEISEKSEIFDDQFSVERPDGSNFTLKIRSTKLEDSAMYFCASNQQGMHNYGYTFGSGTRLTVV.

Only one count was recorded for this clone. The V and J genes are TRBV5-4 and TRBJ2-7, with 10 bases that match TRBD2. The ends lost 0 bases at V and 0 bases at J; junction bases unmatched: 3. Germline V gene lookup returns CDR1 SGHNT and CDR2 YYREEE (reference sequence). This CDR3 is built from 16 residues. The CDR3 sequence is CASSLAVAGGSYEQYF. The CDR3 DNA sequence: TGTGCCAGCAGCTTGGCCGTAGCGGGAGGCTCCTACGAGCAGTACTTC.

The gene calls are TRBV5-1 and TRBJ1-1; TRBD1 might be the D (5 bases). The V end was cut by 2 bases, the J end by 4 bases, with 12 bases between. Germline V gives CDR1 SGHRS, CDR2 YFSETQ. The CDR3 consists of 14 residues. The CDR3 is CASSFGGRVTEAFF. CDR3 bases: TGCGCCAGCAGCTTCGGGGGGAGGGTCACTGAAGCTTTCTTT.

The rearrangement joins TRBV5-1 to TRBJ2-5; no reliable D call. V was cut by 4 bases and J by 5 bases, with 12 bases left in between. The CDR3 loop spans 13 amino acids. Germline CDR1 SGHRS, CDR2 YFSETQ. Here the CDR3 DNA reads TGCGCCAGCAGCGGCTGGGTCGGGGAGACCCAGTACTTC. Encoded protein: CASSGWVGETQYF.

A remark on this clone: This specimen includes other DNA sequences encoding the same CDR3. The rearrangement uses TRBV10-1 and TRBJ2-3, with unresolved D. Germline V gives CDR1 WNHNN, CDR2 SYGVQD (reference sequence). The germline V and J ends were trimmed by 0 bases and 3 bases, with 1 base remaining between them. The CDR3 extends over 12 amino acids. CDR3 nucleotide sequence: TGCGCCAGCAGTGAGTCAACAGATACGCAGTATTTT. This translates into CASSESTDTQYF.

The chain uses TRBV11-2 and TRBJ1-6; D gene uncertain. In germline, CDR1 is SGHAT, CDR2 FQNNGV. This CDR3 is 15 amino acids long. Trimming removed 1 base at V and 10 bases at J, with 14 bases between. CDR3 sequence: CASSLVGPLNSPLHF. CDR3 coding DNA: TGTGCCAGCAGCTTAGTGGGCCCCTTGAACTCACCCCTCCACTTT.

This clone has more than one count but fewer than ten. CDR3 residues: CASNAQGAGEQYF. The CDR3 DNA reads TGTGCCAGCAACGCCCAGGGGGCCGGAGAGCAGTACTTC. The chain uses TRBV6-1 and TRBJ2-7; 8 bases map to TRBD1. The CDR3 contains 13 residues. Trimming removed 7 bases from V and 7 bases from J; junction bases left unmatched: 9. CDR1 and CDR2 from the germline V gene are MNHNS and SASEGT.

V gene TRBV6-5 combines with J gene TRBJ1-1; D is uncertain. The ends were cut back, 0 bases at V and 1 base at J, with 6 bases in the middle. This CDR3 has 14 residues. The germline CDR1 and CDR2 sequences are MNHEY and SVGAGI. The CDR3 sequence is CASSYSQRNTEAFF. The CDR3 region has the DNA TGTGCCAGCAGTTACTCCCAGAGGAACACTGAAGCTTTCTTT.

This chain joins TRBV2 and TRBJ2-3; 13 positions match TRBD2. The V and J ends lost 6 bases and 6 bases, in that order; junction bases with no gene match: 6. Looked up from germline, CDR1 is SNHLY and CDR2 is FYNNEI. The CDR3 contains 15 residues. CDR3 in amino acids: CASRELAGGPDTQYF. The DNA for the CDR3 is TGTGCCAGCAGGGAACTAGCGGGAGGGCCGGATACGCAGTATTTT.

The CDR3 loop reads CASSQGHGRLRNEQFF. CDR3 DNA: TGCGCCAGCAGCCAAGGGCACGGCCGACTAAGGAATGAGCAGTTCTTC. The rearrangement links TRBV4-3 to TRBJ2-1; weak D call: TRBD2 (5 bases). The CDR3 has 16 amino acids. V lost 1 base, J lost 7 bases, and 17 bases lay in between. Germline CDR1 reads LGHNA; CDR2 reads YSLEER.

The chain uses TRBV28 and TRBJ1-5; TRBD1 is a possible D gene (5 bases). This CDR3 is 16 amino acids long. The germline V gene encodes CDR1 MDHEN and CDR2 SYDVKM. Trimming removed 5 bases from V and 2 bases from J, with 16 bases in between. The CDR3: CASSKNLLGGNQPQHF. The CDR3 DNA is TGTGCCAGCAGTAAAAATCTTTTGGGGGGCAATCAGCCCCAGCATTTT.

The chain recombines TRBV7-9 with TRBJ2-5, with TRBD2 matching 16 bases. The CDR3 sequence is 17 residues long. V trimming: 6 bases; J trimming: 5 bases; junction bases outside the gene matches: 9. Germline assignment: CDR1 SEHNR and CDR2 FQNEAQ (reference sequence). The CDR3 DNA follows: TGTGCCAGCAGTCTGCTTGGGACTAGCGGGGGGGCCGAGACCCAGTACTTC. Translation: CASSLLGTSGGAETQYF.

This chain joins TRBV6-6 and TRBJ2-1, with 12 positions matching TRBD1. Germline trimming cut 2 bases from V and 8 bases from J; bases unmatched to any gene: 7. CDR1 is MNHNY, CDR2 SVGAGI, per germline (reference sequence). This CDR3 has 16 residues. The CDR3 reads CASSYGWGQGAHEQFF. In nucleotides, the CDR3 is TGTGCCAGCAGTTACGGGTGGGGACAGGGGGCTCATGAGCAGTTCTTC.

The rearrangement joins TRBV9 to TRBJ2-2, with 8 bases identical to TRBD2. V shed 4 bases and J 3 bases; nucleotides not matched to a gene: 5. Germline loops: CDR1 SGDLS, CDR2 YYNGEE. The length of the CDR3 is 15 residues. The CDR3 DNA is TGTGCCAGCAGCTCTCGGGAGGGGTACACCGGGGAGCTGTTTTTT. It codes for CASSSREGYTGELFF.

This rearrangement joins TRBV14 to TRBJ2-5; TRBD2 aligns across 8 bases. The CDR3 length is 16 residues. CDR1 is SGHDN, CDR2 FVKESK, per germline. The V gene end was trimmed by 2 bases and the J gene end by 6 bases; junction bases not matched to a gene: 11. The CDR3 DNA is TGTGCCAGCAGCCAATCCGGGACTAGATTTGGAAAGACCCAGTACTTC. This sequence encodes CASSQSGTRFGKTQYF.

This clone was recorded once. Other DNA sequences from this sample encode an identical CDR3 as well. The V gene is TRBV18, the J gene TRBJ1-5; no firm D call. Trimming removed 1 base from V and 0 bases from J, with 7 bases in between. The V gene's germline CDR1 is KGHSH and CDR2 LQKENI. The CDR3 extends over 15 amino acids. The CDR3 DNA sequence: TGTGCCAGCTCACCACAGGGTGATAGCAATCAGCCCCAGCATTTT. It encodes CASSPQGDSNQPQHF.

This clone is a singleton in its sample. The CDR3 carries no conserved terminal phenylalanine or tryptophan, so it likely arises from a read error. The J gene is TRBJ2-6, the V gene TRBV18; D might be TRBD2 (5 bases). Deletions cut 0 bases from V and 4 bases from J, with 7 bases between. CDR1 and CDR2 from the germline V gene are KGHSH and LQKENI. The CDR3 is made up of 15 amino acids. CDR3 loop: CASSPPGLGANVLTL. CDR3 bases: TGTGCCAGCTCACCACCTGGACTCGGGGCCAACGTCCTGACTCTC.

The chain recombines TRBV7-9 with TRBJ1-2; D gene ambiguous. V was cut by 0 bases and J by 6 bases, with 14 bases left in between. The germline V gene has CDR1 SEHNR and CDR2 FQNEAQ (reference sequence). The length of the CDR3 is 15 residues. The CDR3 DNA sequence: TGTGCCAGCAGCTTAGCCACAGCGGTGGAGAATGGCTACACCTTC. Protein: CASSLATAVENGYTF.

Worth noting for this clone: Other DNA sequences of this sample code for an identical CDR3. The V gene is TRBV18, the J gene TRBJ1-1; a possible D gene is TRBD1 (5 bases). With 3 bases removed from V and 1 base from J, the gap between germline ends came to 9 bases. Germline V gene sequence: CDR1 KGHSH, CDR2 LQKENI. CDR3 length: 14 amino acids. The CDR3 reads CASSPVGGNTEAFF. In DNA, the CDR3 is TGTGCCAGCTCACCTGTTGGGGGGAACACTGAAGCTTTCTTT.

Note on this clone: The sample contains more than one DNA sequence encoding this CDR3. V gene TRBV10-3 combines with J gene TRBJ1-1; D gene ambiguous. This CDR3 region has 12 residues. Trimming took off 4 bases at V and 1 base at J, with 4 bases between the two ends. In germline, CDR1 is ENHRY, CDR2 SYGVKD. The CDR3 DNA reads TGTGCCATCAGTGTTCAGAACACTGAAGCTTTCTTT. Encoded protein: CAISVQNTEAFF.